This T cell receptor (beta chain) was recovered during a study of T cell changes during pregnancy in multiple sclerosis. This clone was seen once. Using immunoSEQ multiplex PCR, the repertoire was profiled, and TCRdb retains in-frame clones only, with some absent. Found here are under 100,000 clones, nearly 95% of them singletons; the top ten hold around 1%. CDR3 length: 17 residues. Sample: peripheral blood, taken in the second trimester of pregnancy. This rearrangement joins TRBV21-1 to TRBJ2-7; TRBD1 reflects the table's D call only, with no check against the DNA. TRBV21-1 is flagged as a pseudogene. This clonotype originated in a female donor with multiple sclerosis, enrolled in a pregnancy study. The CDR3 protein is CASSHRPGTGTCYEQYF. CDR3 coding DNA: TGTGCCAGCAGCCACCGTCCCGGGACAGGGACCTGCTACGAGCAGTACTTC.